What follows describes a single TCR beta chain. This record belongs to a study of blood T cell repertoires in COVID-19. Study at large: Acute and convalescent COVID-19 samples came from the United States, Italy and Spain. In each case, the material was cDNA or gDNA derived from T cells, B-cell-depleted T cells, or PBMCs.

Under the authors' procedure: Counts of nucleated cells, estimated from reference gene primer amplification, were obtained. Sequenced by immunoSEQ multiplex PCR; TCRdb stores in-frame clones only, minus some. The V and J calls and clone size come from that table; D and trimming were worked out from the DNA. Among some 80,000 clones listed, about four fifths were seen once. The CDR3 runs to 13 residues. The V end lost 1 base, the J end lost 3 bases, and 7 bases lay between the germline ends. CDR1 and CDR2 (germline): SGHDT, YYEEEE. The receptor was derived from a human donor in a cohort sampled during active COVID-19. The sequenced sample consisted of peripheral blood. The chain joins TRBV5-6 to TRBJ1-2; D ambiguous. As DNA, the CDR3 is TGTGCCAGCAGCTTGCGAGGCGACTATGGCTACACCTTC. It encodes CASSLRGDYGYTF.